This passage covers 29 T cell receptor beta chains from one sample sequenced in a study of CD8+CD57+ T cells in acquired aplastic anemia. Genomic DNA, the template, was used for profiling of the TCR beta VDJ and CDR3. Each CDR3 protein gets one entry after TCRdb re-called the reads with MiXCR. The table records around 200,000 distinct CDR3 sequences, under 55% of them present only once. Individuals selected for sequencing had exhibited CD8+CD57+ cell expansion on flow cytometry. Sequences were obtained from sorted CD4+, CD8+, or CD8+CD57+ T cells (not recorded which) from PBMCs. Source of these receptors: a human donor with aplastic anemia.

This chain connects TRBV2 to TRBJ1-5; D is unclear. The CDR3 has 12 residues. V was shortened by 9 bases and J by 1 base, with 7 bases between the two germline ends. The V gene's germline CDR1 is SNHLY and CDR2 FYNNEI. Here the CDR3 DNA reads TGTGCCAGTACGGAAAGCAATCAGCCCCAGCATTTT. Its translation: CASTESNQPQHF.

Ten or more counts support this clonotype. The V call is TRBV6-6, the J call TRBJ1-5; a weak D match, TRBD1 (6 bases). In germline, CDR1 is MNHNY, CDR2 SVGAGI (reference sequence). The CDR3 is 12 residues long. The V end lost 4 bases, the J end lost 10 bases, and 11 bases lay between the germline ends. The CDR3 loop is CASSWGASPQHF. CDR3 in DNA: TGTGCCAGCAGTTGGGGGGCCTCCCCCCAGCATTTT.

Notes on this clonotype: The junction does not match germline at one end; this may be a read error. V gene TRBV2 combines with J gene TRBJ2-5; 8 bases map to TRBD2. The germline gives CDR1 SNHLY, CDR2 FYNNEI. The CDR3 is 16 amino acids. The CDR3 nucleotides read TGTGCCAGCAGTTACGATCTAACGGGGGGGGAAGAGAACCAGTACTTC. It encodes CASSYDLTGGEENQYF.

The chain carries TRBV20-1 and TRBJ2-1; 7 nucleotides match TRBD2. This CDR3 contains 16 residues. Losses at the gene ends were 6 bases for V and 1 base for J; bases not matched to a gene: 12. Germline CDR1 is DFQATT and CDR2 is SNEGSKA (reference sequence). The CDR3 region has the DNA TGCAGTGCAACTTTTAAGCGGGGCTCTTCCTACAATGAGCAGTTCTTC. Amino acids: CSATFKRGSSYNEQFF.

This clonotype was detected ten times or more. The J gene is TRBJ1-2, the V gene TRBV14; 9 bases line up with TRBD1. The ends lost 3 bases at V and 5 bases at J; junction bases unmatched: 7. CDR3 size: 15 residues. Germline V lookup: CDR1 SGHDN, CDR2 FVKESK. The CDR3 here is CASSQDRGQFYGYTF. For the CDR3, the DNA is TGTGCCAGCAGCCAGGACAGGGGTCAGTTTTATGGCTACACCTTC.

This clonotype has ten or more counts. The CDR3 coding sequence is TGTGCCAGTAGTATTACAGGGGGCGTTGGCTATGGCTACACCTTC. It codes for CASSITGGVGYGYTF. The gene calls are TRBV19 and TRBJ1-2, with 9 bases matching TRBD1. Germline assignment: CDR1 LNHDA and CDR2 SQIVND (reference sequence). J was trimmed by 4 bases and V by 3 bases; bases with no gene match: 6. The CDR3 runs to 15 residues.

The chain links TRBV20-1 to TRBJ2-3, with 7 nucleotides matching TRBD2. The junction had 11 bases not matched to a gene; V was cut back by 6 bases and J by 5 bases. This CDR3 has 14 residues. Germline values: CDR1 DFQATT, CDR2 SNEGSKA (reference sequence). Here the CDR3 reads CSAPLWGGGDTQYF. CDR3 nucleotides: TGCAGTGCCCCCCTCTGGGGGGGGGGAGATACGCAGTATTTT.

This clonotype was observed at least ten times. The chain has TRBV2 and TRBJ2-2, with D perhaps matching TRBD1 (5 bases). The V gene lost 8 bases and the J gene lost 3 bases, with 10 bases spanning the gap. The CDR3 runs to 13 residues. Germline CDR1 SNHLY, CDR2 FYNNEI. CDR3 amino acids: CASCQGYTGELFF. Here the CDR3 DNA reads TGTGCCAGCTGCCAGGGTTACACCGGGGAGCTGTTTTTT.

This clonotype came up many times. The rearrangement links TRBV7-8 to TRBJ2-7; 8 nucleotides align to TRBD1. CDR3 size: 17 residues. The germline V gene has CDR1 SGHVS and CDR2 FQNEAQ. The V gene end was trimmed by 2 bases and the J gene end by 1 base; junction bases not matched to a gene: 10. The CDR3 bases are TGTGCCAGCAGCTTACTCGGGTGGACAGGGCCATCCTACGAGCAGTACTTC. Translating it yields CASSLLGWTGPSYEQYF.

The rearrangement joins TRBV6-5 to TRBJ2-2; 7 bases agree with TRBD2. The V gene's germline CDR1 is MNHEY and CDR2 SVGAGI. Trimming took 2 bases from V and 10 from J; bases not matched to a gene: 10. The CDR3 loop spans 15 amino acids. The CDR3 DNA reads TGTGCCAGCAGTTACGGGCGGGGGTCAGGCGAGGAGCTGTTTTTT. Translated, it gives CASSYGRGSGEELFF.

In regard to this clonotype: At one boundary the junction diverges from the germline segment, which might be a read error. This chain uses TRBV19 with TRBJ2-7, with D possibly TRBD2 on 7 matching bases. CDR3 size: 15 residues. Germline V CDR1 and CDR2: LNHDA, SQIVND (reference sequence). The DNA for the CDR3 is TGTGCCTGTAGACTACACAGGGAGGGGTATCACGAGCAGTACTTC. Protein: CACRLHREGYHEQYF.

The chain employs TRBV24-1 and TRBJ2-5, with a weak D call TRBD2 (7 bases). Trimming took off 8 bases at V and 5 bases at J, with 17 bases between the two ends. Germline V lookup: CDR1 KGHDR, CDR2 SFDVKD. The CDR3 is 14 residues long. The chain's CDR3 is CATKYRGAGETQYF. The CDR3 DNA sequence: TGTGCCACCAAGTACCGGGGGGCCGGGGAGACCCAGTACTTC.

The V and J genes are TRBV27 and TRBJ2-5, with TRBD1 identical over 9 bases. The CDR3 has 16 amino acids. From germline, CDR1 is MNHEY and CDR2 SMNVEV (reference sequence). The ends lost 3 bases at V and 2 bases at J; junction bases unmatched: 7. The CDR3 DNA follows: TGTGCCAGCAGTTTGAGGGGGACAGGGACTCAAGAGACCCAGTACTTC. The encoded protein is CASSLRGTGTQETQYF.

This clonotype was picked up a small number of times. The chain recombines TRBV18 with TRBJ1-1; possibly TRBD1 for D (5 bases). CDR1 is KGHSH and CDR2 is LQKENI in the germline V gene. The CDR3 totals 13 residues. Deletions cut 2 bases from V and 7 bases from J, with 11 bases between. CDR3 residues: CASSPGPGLEAFF. For the CDR3, the DNA is TGTGCCAGCTCACCAGGCCCGGGGCTTGAAGCTTTCTTT.

This clonotype was seen at least ten times. The CDR3 reads CASLDGGMVNTEAFF. In nucleotides, the CDR3 is TGTGCCAGCCTCGACGGAGGAATGGTGAACACTGAAGCTTTCTTT. The chain employs TRBV19 and TRBJ1-1; no firm D call. The CDR3 runs to 15 residues. Trimming shortened V by 9 bases and J by 0 bases, and 17 bases separated the two germline ends. Germline V CDR1 and CDR2: LNHDA, SQIVND (reference sequence).

Only one count was recorded for this clonotype. A much larger clone differs by one base, so this may be a read error. The chain couples TRBV11-2 to TRBJ2-2; D is perhaps TRBD1 or TRBD2 (5 bases each). The CDR3 runs to 15 residues. Germline V lookup: CDR1 SGHAT, CDR2 FQNNGV. The CDR3, as DNA: TGTGCCAGCAGCTCCGTCCGGGGCCCTTTGGGGGAGCTGCTTTTT. Its translation is CASSSVRGPLGELLF.

Concerning this clonotype: Compared with germline, one end of the junction differs, possibly owing to a read error. CDR3 loop: CASSQDGGYEQYF. The CDR3 coding sequence is TGCGCCAGCAGCCAAGATGGAGGTTACGAGCAGTACTTC. The genes are TRBV25-1 and TRBJ2-7; perhaps TRBD2 as D (5 bases). CDR1 MGHDK and CDR2 SYGVNS come from the germline V gene. CDR3 size: 13 residues.

Many counts were recorded for this clonotype. CDR3 nucleotide sequence: TGCAGTGCTAGACGGGGGCAGACGAATCCGCTCGAGACCCAGTACTTC. Amino acids: CSARRGQTNPLETQYF. The chain carries TRBV20-1 and TRBJ2-5; D is perhaps TRBD1 or TRBD2 (6 bases each). From germline, CDR1 is DFQATT and CDR2 SNEGSKA (reference sequence). The CDR3 contains 16 residues. The V end lost 2 bases, the J end lost 5 bases, and 21 bases lay between the germline ends.

Many counts were recorded for this clonotype. This chain joins TRBV3-1 and TRBJ1-1; 7 bases are a match to TRBD1. Looked up from germline, CDR1 is LGHDT and CDR2 is YNNKEL (reference sequence). The CDR3 loop spans 16 amino acids. The J segment lost 4 bases and the V segment lost 3 bases, leaving 11 bases of the junction unmatched. The CDR3 nucleotides read TGTGCCAGCAGCCACGCCAGGGGAACAGGGGCCACTGAAGCTTTCTTT. Its protein is CASSHARGTGATEAFF.

This clonotype is a singleton in its sample. No conserved phenylalanine or tryptophan is present at the end of the CDR3, so a read error is the likely explanation. Because the CDR3's place on the DNA is in doubt, the DNA is left out and the CDR3 is given as listed by TCRdb. J is TRBJ1-6 and V is TRBV4-3; the table gives TRBD1 as D, unverified against the DNA. Counting both end residues, the CDR3 totals 8 amino acids. Germline CDR1 reads LGHNA; CDR2 reads YSLEER. This CDR3 reads CASSQDGA.

This clonotype was seen many times. V is TRBV2 and J is TRBJ2-3, with D tentatively TRBD2 (7 bases). Per the germline V gene, CDR1 is SNHLY and CDR2 is FYNNEI. With 5 bases removed from V and 1 base from J, the gap between germline ends came to 13 bases. This CDR3 contains 15 residues. DNA of the CDR3: TGTGCCAGCAGTACACGGGGGGCAGGCACAGATACGCAGTATTTT. It is translated as CASSTRGAGTDTQYF.

The sample holds a few counts of this clonotype. J is TRBJ2-1 and V is TRBV9, with D maybe TRBD1 (6 bases). Germline values: CDR1 SGDLS, CDR2 YYNGEE. V lost 3 bases to trimming and J lost 8 bases, with 9 bases between them. CDR3 length: 12 amino acids. DNA for the CDR3: TGTGCCAGCAGCGCCGCAGGGGATGAGCAGTTCTTC. This translates into CASSAAGDEQFF.

This clonotype was counted a single time. The chain recombines TRBV3-1 with TRBJ1-4; a weak D match, TRBD1 (5 bases). V lost 4 bases and J lost 10, with 16 bases in between. The CDR3 consists of 14 residues. Germline V gives CDR1 LGHDT, CDR2 YNNKEL (reference sequence). CDR3 protein: CASSLGGDGGKLFF. DNA for the CDR3: TGTGCCAGCAGCCTTGGCGGGGACGGCGGAAAACTGTTTTTT.

The V and J genes are TRBV20-1 and TRBJ2-1; 14 bases are a match to TRBD2. V lost 6 bases and J lost 6; bases outside the gene matches: 7. The CDR3 is 15 residues long. Germline V gene data show CDR1 as DFQATT and CDR2 as SNEGSKA (reference sequence). The chain's CDR3 is CSAPTSGGAANEQFF. CDR3 sequence (DNA): TGCAGTGCGCCGACTAGCGGGGGGGCCGCCAATGAGCAGTTCTTC.

In its sample, this clonotype was seen many times. The rearrangement uses TRBV5-1 and TRBJ2-2; 8 bases are shared with TRBD2. The ends lost 2 bases at V and 2 bases at J; junction bases unmatched: 5. CDR3 length equals 16 residues. The germline CDR1 and CDR2 sequences are SGHRS and YFSETQ. CDR3 protein: CASSFLAGGNTGELFF. Written as DNA, the CDR3 is TGCGCCAGCAGCTTCCTCGCGGGGGGAAACACCGGGGAGCTGTTTTTT.

This clonotype has at least ten counts. The chain uses TRBV12-3 or TRBV12-4 and TRBJ1-2; TRBD1 matches at 7 bases. This CDR3 has 13 residues. J lost 4 bases, V lost 7 bases, and 6 bases had no gene match. In DNA, the CDR3 is TGTGCCAGCAACCCAGAGGGGGCCTATGGCTACACCTTC. This gives the protein CASNPEGAYGYTF.

This clonotype was seen many times. The CDR3 sequence: CASSQQNTEAFF. The CDR3 DNA reads TGTGCCAGCAGCCAACAGAACACTGAAGCTTTCTTT. This sequence joins TRBV14 and TRBJ1-1; D not resolved. Trimming shortened V by 2 bases and J by 1 base, and 2 bases separated the two germline ends. The CDR3 loop spans 12 amino acids. Germline V gene data show CDR1 as SGHDN and CDR2 as FVKESK.

The gene calls are TRBV24-1 and TRBJ2-7; 7 positions agree with TRBD2. The CDR3 totals 16 residues. Germline loops: CDR1 KGHDR, CDR2 SFDVKD. With V trimmed by 7 bases and J by 8 bases, 19 bases remained unmatched. The CDR3 loop is CATSVGGANNQPQQYF. CDR3 bases: TGTGCCACCAGCGTGGGAGGGGCAAACAATCAGCCCCAGCAGTACTTC.

This sequence joins TRBV19 and TRBJ2-3, with D unclear. The CDR3 loop spans 13 amino acids. The V end was cut by 6 bases, the J end by 1 base, with 8 bases between. The V gene's germline CDR1 is LNHDA and CDR2 SQIVND (reference sequence). CDR3 region: CASRPGGTDTQYF. In DNA form, the CDR3 reads TGTGCCAGTAGACCAGGAGGCACAGATACGCAGTATTTT.